The present entry profiles one T cell receptor (beta chain) with its context. Antigen unknown. The iRepertoire nested amplicon-rescue multiplex PCR amplified TCR alpha and beta CDR3s from RNA. For one-step reverse transcription and amplification, about 90-400 ng of tissue mRNA or PBMC total RNA was used. MiXCR, run by TCRdb on the multiplex PCR reads, gives a single entry per CDR3 protein. The table lists about 93,000 distinct CDR3 sequences, roughly 39% of them singletons. These data belong to a study of glioma-infiltrating T cells. General study findings and limits: Tissue and blood shared very few CDR3 sequences. Tissue-blood divergence was below expectation in non-neoplastic patients, above in gliomas.

The CDR3 runs 15 residues. The V gene end was trimmed by 3 bases and the J gene end by 6 bases; junction bases not matched to a gene: 7. Sequenced: glioma tissue, nonneoplastic brain tissue, or PBMCs (not recorded which). The receptor was isolated from a human donor with low-grade glioma or glioblastoma, undergoing nonglioma brain surgery, or in good health (not recorded which). The chain couples TRBV12-3 or TRBV12-4 to TRBJ1-4; 7 bases line up with TRBD1. CDR3 in DNA: TGTGCCAGCAGTTTGGGACGACAGGGACATGAAAAACTGTTTTTT. It codes for CASSLGRQGHEKLFF.